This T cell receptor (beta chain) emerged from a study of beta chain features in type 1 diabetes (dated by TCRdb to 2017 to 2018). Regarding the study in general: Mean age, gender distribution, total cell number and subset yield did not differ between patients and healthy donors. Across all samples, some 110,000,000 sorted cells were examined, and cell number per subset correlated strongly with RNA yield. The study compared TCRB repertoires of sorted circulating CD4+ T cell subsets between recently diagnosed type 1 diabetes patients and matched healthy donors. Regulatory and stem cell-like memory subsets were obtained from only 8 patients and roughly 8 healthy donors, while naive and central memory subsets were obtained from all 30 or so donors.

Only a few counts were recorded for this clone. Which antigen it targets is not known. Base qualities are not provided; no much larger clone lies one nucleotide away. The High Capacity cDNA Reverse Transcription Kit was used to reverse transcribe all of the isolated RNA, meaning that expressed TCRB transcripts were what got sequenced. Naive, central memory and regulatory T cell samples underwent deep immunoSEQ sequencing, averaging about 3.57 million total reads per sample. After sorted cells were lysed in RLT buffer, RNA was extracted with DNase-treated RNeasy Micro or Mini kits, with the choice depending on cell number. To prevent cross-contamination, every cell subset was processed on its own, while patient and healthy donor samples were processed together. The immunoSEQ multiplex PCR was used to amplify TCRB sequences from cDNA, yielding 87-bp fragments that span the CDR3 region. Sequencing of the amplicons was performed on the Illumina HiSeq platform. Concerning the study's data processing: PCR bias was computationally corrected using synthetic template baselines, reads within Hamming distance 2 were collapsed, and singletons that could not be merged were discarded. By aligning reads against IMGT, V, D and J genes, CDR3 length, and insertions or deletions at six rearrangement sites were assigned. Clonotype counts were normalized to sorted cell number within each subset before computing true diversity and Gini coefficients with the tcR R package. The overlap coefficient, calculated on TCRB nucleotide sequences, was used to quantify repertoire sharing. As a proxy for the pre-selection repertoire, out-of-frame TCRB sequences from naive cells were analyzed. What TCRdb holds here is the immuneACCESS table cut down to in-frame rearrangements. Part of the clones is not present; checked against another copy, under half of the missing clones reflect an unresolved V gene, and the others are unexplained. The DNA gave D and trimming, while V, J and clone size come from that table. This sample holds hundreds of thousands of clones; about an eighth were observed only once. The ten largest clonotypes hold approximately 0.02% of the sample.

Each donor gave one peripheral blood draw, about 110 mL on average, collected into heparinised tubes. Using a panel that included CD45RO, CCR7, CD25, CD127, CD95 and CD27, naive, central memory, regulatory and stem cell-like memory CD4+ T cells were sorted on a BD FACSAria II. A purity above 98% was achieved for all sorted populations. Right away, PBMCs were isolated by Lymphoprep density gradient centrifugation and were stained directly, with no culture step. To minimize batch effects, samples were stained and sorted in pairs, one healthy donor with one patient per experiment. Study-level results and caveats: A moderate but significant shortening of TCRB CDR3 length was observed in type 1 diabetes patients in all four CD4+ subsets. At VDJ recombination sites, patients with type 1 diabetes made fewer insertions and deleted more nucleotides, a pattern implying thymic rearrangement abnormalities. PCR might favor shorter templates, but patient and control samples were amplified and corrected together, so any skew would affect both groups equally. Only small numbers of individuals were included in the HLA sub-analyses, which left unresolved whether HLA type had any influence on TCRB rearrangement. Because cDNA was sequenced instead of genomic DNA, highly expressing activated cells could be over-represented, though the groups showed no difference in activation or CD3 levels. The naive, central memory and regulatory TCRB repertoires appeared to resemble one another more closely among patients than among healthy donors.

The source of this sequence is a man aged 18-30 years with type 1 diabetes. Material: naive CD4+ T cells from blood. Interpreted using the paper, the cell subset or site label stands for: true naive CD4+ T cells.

The nucleotide sequence is TGTGCCAGCAGCCTACGTAGGTTAGCGGGGGACGACAATGAGCAGTTCTTC. The encoded protein is CASSLRRLAGDDNEQFF. The rearranged chain carries TRBV7-8 and TRBJ2-1; 9 bases in between match TRBD2. The CDR1 and CDR2 encoded by the germline V gene are SGHVS and FQNEAQ. The CDR3 sequence holds 17 residues, the cysteine and phenylalanine included. Only the CDR3 DNA stays, 51 bases, in frame from base 1. The junction shows trimming of 5 bases on V and 5 bases on J, and the gene matches do not reach 13 bases of it.